Presented here are 3 T cell receptor beta chains from one specimen sequenced in a study of regulatory T cells in long-lasting Graves disease. As to time point: persistent/refractory GD, antithyroid drugs over 5 years with positive TRAb. The TCR library was prepared using RNA isolated from PBMCs. Arm-PCR with iRepertoire HTBI primers amplified the CDR3 regions for these TCR beta libraries. One entry per CDR3 protein results from TCRdb running MiXCR on the multiplex PCR reads. The profile shows about 430,000 distinct CDR3 sequences, roughly a fifth of them singletons. The sample here was peripheral blood mononuclear cells (PBMCs), taken when the disease was refractory, from a patient treated with antithyroid drugs. The receptors stem from a female donor with Graves disease.

This clonotype was recorded a few times. The chain recombines TRBV20-1 with TRBJ2-5; possibly TRBD1 or TRBD2 for D (6 bases each). Germline-derived CDR1 and CDR2 are DFQATT and SNEGSKA (reference sequence). Deletions cut 2 bases from V and 2 bases from J, with 12 bases between. CDR3 size: 14 residues. The CDR3 region is CSARIRGGQETQYF. The CDR3 DNA is TGCAGTGCTAGAATCCGAGGGGGGCAAGAGACCCAGTACTTC.

The table lists this clonotype with a few counts. The V call is TRBV29-1, the J call TRBJ1-4; 7 bases align to TRBD1. There are 13 residues in the CDR3. The germline CDR1 and CDR2 sequences are SQVTM and ANQGSEA. V shed 6 bases and J 5 bases; nucleotides not matched to a gene: 6. CDR3 DNA: TGCAGCGTGGGGGACAGTGAAAATGAAAAACTGTTTTTT. Residues: CSVGDSENEKLFF.

V usage is TRBV5-5 and J usage is TRBJ1-2; a possible D gene is TRBD1 (6 bases). CDR3 length: 14 residues. Per germline, CDR1 SGHKS and CDR2 YYEKEE (reference sequence). The V gene lost 0 bases and the J gene lost 8 bases, with 14 bases spanning the gap. CDR3: CASSLGGRTTGYTF. Written as DNA, the CDR3 is TGTGCCAGCAGCTTGGGGGGGCGGACTACCGGCTACACCTTC.